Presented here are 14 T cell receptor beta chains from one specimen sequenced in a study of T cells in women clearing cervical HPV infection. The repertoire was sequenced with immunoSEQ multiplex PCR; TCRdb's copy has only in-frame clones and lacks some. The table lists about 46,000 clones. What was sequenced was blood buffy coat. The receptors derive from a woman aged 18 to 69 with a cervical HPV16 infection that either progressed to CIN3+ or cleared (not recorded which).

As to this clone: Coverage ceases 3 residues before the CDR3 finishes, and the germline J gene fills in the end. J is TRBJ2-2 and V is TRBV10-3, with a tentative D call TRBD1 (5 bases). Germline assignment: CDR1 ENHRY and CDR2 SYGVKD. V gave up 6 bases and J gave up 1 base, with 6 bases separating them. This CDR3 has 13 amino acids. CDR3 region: CAIRDRNTGELFF. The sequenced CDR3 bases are TGTGCCATCAGAGACAGGAACACCGGGGAG.

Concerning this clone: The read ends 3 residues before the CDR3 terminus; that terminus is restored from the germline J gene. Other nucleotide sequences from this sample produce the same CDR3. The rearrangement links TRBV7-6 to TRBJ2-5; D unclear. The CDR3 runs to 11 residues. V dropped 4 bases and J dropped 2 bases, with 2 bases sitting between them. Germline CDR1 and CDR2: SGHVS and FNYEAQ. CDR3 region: CASSSQETQYF. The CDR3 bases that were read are TGTGCCAGCAGCTCTCAAGAGACC.

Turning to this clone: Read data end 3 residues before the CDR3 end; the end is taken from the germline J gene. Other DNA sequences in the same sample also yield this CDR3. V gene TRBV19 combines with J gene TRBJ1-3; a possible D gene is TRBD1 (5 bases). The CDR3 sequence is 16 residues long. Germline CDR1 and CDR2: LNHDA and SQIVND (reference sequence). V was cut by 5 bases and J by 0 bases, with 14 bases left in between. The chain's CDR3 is CASSPQTVLSGNTIYF. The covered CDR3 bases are TGTGCCAGTAGTCCTCAGACAGTTCTCTCTGGAAACACC.

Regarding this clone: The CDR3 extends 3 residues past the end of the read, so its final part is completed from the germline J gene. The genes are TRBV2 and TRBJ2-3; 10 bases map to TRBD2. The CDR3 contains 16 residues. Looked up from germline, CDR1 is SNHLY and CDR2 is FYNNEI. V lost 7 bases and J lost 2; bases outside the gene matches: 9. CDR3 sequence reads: CASTPERGGLTDTQYF. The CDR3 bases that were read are TGTGCCAGCACCCCTGAGCGGGGGGGACTCACAGATACG.

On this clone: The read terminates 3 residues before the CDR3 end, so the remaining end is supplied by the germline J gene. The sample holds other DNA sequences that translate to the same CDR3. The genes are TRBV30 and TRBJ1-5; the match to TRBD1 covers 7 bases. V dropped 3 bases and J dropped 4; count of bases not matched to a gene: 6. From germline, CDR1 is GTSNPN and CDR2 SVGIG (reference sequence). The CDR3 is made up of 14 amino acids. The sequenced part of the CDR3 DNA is TGTGCCTGGAGCGGACAGGCGGGGAATCAGCCC. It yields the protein CAWSGQAGNQP. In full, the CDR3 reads CAWSGQAGNQPQHF.

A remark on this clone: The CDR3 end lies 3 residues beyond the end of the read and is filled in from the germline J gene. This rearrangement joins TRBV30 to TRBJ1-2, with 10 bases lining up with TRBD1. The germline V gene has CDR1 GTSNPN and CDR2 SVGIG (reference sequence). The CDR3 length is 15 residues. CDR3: CAWSVDRQGAGGYTF. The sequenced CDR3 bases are TGTGCCTGGAGTGTAGATAGACAGGGGGCGGGCGGC.

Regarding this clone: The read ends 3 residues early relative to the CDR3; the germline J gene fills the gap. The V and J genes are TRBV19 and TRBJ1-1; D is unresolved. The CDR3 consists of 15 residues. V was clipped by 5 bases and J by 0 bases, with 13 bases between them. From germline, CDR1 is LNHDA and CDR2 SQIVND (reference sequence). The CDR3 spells CASSEADSMNTEAFF. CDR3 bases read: TGTGCCAGTAGTGAAGCTGATTCCATGAACACTGAA.

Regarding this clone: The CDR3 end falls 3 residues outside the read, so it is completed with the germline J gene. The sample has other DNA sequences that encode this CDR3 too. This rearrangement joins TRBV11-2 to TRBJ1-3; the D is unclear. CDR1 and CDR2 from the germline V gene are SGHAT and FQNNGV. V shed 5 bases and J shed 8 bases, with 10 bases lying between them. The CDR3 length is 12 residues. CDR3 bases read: TGTGCCAGCAGCCGCTACGCGGACACC. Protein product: CASSRYADT. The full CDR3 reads CASSRYADTIYF. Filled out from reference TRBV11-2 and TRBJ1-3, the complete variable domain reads EAGVAQSPRYKIIEKRQSVAFWCNPISGHATLYWYQQILGQGPKLLIQFQNNGVVDDSQLPKDRFSAERLKGVDSTLKIQPAKLEDSAVYLCASSRYADTIYFGEGSWLTVV.

CDR3: CASSTRDRGNPYEQYF. The sequenced CDR3 bases are TGTGCCAGTAGTACCCGGGACAGGGGAAACCCCTACGAG. The genes are TRBV19 and TRBJ2-7; 10 positions agree with TRBD1. The read halts 3 residues ahead of the CDR3 end, with the missing end drawn from the germline J gene. Germline trimming cut 4 bases from V and 2 bases from J; bases unmatched to any gene: 8. Germline CDR1 LNHDA, CDR2 SQIVND (reference sequence). There are 16 residues in the CDR3.

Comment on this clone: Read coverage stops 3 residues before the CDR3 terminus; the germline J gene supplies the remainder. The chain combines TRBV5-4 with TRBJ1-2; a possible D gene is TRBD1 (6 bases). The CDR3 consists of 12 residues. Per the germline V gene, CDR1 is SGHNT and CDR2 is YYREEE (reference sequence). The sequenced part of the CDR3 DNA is TGTGCCAGCAGCGGCAGGACAGAACGC. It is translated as CASSGRTER. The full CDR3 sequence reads CASSGRTERYTF.

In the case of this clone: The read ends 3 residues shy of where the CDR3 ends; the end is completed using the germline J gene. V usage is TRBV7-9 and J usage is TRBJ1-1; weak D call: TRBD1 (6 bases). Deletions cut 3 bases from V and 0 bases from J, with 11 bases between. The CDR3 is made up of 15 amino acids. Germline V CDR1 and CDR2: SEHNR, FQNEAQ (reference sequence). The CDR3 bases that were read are TGTGCCAGCAGCTTCCCAGGGGACCTGAACACTGAA. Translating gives CASSFPGDLNTE. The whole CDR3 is CASSFPGDLNTEAFF. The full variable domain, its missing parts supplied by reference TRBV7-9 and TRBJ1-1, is DTGVSQNPRHKITKRGQNVTFRCDPISEHNRLYWYRQTLGQGPEFLTYFQNEAQLEKSRLLSDRFSAERPKGSFSTLEIQRTEQGDSAMYLCASSFPGDLNTEAFFGQGTRLTVV.

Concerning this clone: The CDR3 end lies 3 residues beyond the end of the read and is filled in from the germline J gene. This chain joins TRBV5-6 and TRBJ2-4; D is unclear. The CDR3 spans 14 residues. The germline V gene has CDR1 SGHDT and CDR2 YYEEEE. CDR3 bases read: TGTGCCAGCAGCTTGGCGCAGAGAGGTGAAGTT. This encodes CASSLAQRGEV. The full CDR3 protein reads CASSLAQRGEVQYF.

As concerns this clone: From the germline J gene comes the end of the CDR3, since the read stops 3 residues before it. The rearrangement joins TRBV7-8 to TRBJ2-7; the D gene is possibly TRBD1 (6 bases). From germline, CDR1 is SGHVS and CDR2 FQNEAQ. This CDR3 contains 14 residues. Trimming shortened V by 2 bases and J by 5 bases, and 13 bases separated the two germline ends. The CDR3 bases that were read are TGTGCCAGCAGCTTACCACAGGGTTTCAACGAG. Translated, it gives CASSLPQGFNE. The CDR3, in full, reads CASSLPQGFNEQYF.

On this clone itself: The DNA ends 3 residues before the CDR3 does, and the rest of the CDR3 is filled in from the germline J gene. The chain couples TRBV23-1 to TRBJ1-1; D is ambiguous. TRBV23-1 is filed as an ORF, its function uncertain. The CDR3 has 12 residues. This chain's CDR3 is CASSQPRVEAFF. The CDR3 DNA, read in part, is TGCGCCAGCAGTCAACCCCGTGTAGAA.